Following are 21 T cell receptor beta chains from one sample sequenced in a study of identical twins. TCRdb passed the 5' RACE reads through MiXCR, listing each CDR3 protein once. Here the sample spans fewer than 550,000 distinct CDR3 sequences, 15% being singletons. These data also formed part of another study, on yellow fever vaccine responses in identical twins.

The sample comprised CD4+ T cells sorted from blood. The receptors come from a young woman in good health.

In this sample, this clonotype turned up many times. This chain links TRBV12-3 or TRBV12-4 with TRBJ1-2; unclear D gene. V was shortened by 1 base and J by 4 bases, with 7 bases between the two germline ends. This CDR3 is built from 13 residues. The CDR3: CASSLVQSYGYTF. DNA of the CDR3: TGTGCCAGCAGTTTAGTACAGAGCTATGGCTACACCTTC.

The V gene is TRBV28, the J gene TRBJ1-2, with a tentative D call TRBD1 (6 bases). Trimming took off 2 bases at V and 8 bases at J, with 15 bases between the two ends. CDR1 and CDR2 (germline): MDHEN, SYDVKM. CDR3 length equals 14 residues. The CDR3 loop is CASSLLGTPIGYTF. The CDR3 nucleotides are TGTGCCAGCAGTTTACTCGGGACACCGATCGGCTACACCTTC.

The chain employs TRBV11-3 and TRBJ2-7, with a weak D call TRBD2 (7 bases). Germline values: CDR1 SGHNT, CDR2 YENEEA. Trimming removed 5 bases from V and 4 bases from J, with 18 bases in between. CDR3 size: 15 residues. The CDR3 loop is CASSNEGGGPYEQYF. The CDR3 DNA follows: TGTGCCAGCAGCAACGAGGGAGGGGGACCATACGAGCAGTACTTC.

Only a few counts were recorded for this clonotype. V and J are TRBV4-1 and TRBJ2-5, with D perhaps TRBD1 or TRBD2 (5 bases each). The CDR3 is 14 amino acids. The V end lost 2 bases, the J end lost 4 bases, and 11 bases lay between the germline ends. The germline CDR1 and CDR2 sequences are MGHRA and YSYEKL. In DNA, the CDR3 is TGCGCCAGCAGCCAACCGGGGCCAGGAGAGACCCAGTACTTC. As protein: CASSQPGPGETQYF.

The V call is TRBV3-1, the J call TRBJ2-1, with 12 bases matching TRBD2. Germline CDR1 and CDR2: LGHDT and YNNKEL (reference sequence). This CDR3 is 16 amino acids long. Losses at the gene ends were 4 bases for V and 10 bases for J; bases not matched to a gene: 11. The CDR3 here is CASSLGSLAGGREQFF. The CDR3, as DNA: TGTGCCAGCAGCCTAGGGTCTCTAGCGGGGGGGCGGGAGCAGTTCTTC.

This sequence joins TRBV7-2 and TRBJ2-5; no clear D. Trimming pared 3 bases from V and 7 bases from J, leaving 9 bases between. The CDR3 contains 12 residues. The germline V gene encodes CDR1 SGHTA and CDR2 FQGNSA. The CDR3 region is CASSFEMATQYF. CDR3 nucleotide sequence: TGTGCCAGCAGCTTCGAGATGGCGACCCAGTACTTC.

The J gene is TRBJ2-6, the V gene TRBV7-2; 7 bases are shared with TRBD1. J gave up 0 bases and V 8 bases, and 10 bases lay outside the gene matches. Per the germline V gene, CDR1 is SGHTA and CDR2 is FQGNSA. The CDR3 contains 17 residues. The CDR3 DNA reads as TGTGCCAGCCAACCGACAGGGATCAGCTCTGGGGCCAACGTCCTGACTTTC. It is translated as CASQPTGISSGANVLTF.

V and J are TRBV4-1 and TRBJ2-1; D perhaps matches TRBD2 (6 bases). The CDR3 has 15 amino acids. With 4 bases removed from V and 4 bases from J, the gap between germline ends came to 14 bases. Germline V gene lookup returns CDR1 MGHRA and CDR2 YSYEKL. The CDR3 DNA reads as TGCGCCAGCAGCCGCGAGATCGGGGGTTACAATGAGCAGTTCTTC. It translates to CASSREIGGYNEQFF.

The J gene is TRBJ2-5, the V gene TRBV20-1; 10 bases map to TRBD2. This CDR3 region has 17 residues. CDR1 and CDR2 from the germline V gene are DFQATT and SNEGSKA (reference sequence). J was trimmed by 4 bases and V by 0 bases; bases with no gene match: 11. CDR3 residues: CSARDPRVAGGGETQYF. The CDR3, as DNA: TGCAGTGCTAGAGATCCCAGGGTAGCGGGAGGTGGAGAGACCCAGTACTTC.

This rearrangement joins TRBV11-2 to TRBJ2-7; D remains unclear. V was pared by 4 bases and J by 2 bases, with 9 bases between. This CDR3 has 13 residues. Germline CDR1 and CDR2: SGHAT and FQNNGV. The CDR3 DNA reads TGTGCCAGCAGCTCGTACAGCACCTACGAGCAGTACGTC. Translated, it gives CASSSYSTYEQYV.

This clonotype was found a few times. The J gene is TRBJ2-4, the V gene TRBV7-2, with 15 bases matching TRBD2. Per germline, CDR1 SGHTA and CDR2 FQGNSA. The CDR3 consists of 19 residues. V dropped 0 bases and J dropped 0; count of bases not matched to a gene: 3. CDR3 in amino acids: CASSLAGTSGGLAKNIQYF. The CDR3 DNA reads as TGTGCCAGCAGCTTAGCGGGGACTAGCGGGGGGCTAGCCAAAAACATTCAGTACTTC.

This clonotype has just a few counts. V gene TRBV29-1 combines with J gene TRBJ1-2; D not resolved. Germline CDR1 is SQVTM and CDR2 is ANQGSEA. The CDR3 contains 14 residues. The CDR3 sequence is CNALFGVLTYGYTF. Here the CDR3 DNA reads TGCAACGCGTTATTTGGGGTCCTCACATATGGCTACACCTTC.

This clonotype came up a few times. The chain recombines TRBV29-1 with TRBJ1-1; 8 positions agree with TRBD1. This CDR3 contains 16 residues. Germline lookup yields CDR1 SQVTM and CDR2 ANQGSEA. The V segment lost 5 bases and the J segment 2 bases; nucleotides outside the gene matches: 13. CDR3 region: CSVQSWTGRGNTEAFF. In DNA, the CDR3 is TGCAGCGTTCAATCTTGGACAGGGCGTGGAAACACTGAAGCTTTCTTT.

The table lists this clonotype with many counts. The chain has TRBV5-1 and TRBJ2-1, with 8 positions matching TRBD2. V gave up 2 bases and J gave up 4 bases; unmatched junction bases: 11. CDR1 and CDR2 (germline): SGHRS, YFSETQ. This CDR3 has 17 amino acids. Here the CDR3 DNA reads TGCGCCAGCAGCTTCGAGGCGAAGTTAGCGGGGTACAATGAGCAGTTCTTC. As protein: CASSFEAKLAGYNEQFF.

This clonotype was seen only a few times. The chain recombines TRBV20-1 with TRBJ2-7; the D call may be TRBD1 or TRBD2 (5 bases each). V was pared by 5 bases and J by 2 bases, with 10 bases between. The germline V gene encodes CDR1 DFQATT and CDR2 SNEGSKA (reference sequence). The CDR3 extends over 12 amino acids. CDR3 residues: CSAAQGPYEQYV. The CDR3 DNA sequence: TGCAGTGCTGCTCAGGGACCCTACGAGCAGTACGTC.

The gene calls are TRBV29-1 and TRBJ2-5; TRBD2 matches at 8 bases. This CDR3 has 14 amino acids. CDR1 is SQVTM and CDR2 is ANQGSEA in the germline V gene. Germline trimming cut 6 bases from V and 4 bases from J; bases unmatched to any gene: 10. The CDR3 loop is CSVDIAGLLETQYF. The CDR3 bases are TGCAGCGTCGATATAGCGGGATTACTAGAGACCCAGTACTTC.

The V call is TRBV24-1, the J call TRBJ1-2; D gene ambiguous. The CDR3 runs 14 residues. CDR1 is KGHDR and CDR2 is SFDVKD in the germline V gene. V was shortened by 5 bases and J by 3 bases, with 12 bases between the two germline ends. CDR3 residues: CATSGPEWDYGYTF. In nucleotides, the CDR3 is TGTGCCACCAGTGGGCCCGAGTGGGACTATGGCTACACCTTC.

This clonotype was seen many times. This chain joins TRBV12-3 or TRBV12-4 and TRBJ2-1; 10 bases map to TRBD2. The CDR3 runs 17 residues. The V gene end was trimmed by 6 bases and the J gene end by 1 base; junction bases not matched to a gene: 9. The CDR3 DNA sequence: TGTGCCAGCAGCGTTAGCGGGGGGCGAGCATCCTACAATGAGCAGTTCTTC. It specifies CASSVSGGRASYNEQFF.

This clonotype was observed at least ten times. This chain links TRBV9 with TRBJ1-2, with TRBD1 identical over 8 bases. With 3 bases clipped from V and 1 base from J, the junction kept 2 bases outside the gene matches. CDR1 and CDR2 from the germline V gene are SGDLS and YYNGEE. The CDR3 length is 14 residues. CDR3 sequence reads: CASSAGQGNYGYTF. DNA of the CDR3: TGTGCCAGCAGCGCAGGACAGGGTAACTATGGCTACACCTTC.

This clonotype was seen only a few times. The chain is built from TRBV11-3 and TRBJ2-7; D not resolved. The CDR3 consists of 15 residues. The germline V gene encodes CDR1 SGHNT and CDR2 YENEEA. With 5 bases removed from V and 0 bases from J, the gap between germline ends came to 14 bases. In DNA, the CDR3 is TGTGCCAGCAGCCCTTCCTACGGACCCTCCTACGAGCAGTACTTC. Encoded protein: CASSPSYGPSYEQYF.

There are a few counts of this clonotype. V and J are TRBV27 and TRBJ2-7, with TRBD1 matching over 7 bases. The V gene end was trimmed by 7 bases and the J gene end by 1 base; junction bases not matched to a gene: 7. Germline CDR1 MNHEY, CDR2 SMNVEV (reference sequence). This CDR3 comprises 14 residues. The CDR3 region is CASKVQGVSYEQYF. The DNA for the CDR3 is TGTGCCAGCAAGGTTCAGGGGGTATCCTACGAGCAGTACTTC.